The 27 T cell receptor beta chains below were found in one sample sequenced in a study of T-cell memory formation after mild COVID-19. Via MiXCR, TCRdb re-called the 5' RACE reads, giving one row per CDR3 protein. This sample has fewer than 400,000 distinct CDR3 sequences, with more than 15% found just once. Specimen: PBMCs or a T cell subset sorted from them (not recorded which). The origin of the receptors is a man younger than 35 who had mild COVID-19 (a few samples of this study predate the infection). Cell type and time point are not known.

This clonotype was recorded a few times. V usage is TRBV7-9 and J usage is TRBJ1-1, with D hard to call. Looked up from germline, CDR1 is SEHNR and CDR2 is FQNEAQ (reference sequence). Trimming removed 4 bases from V and 0 bases from J, with 21 bases in between. The CDR3 consists of 18 residues. CDR3 region: CASSSPGRIFGMNTEAFF. The CDR3 nucleotides are TGTGCCAGCAGCTCTCCCGGACGGATATTTGGGATGAACACTGAAGCTTTCTTT. Using reference TRBV7-9 and TRBJ1-1 for the parts outside the CDR3, the full variable domain is DTGVSQNPRHKITKRGQNVTFRCDPISEHNRLYWYRQTLGQGPEFLTYFQNEAQLEKSRLLSDRFSAERPKGSFSTLEIQRTEQGDSAMYLCASSSPGRIFGMNTEAFFGQGTRLTVV.

This clonotype came up a few times. The chain has TRBV2 and TRBJ1-5; perhaps TRBD1 as D (6 bases). Between the trimmed V and J ends, which lost 3 bases and 6 bases, there was a span of 15 bases. There are 15 residues in the CDR3. Germline CDR1 SNHLY, CDR2 FYNNEI. The CDR3, as DNA: TGTGCCAGCAGTGATCTCCGGGGGGCTAGTCAGCCCCAGCATTTT. As protein: CASSDLRGASQPQHF.

This chain links TRBV7-2 with TRBJ1-2; 9 positions match TRBD1. The CDR3 extends over 15 amino acids. Germline CDR1 is SGHTA and CDR2 is FQGNSA. Trimming removed 5 bases from V and 7 bases from J; junction bases left unmatched: 11. The CDR3 bases are TGTGCCAGCAGCATCGACCGGACAGGGGCAGGTGGCTACACCTTC. Translated: CASSIDRTGAGGYTF.

This clonotype was seen repeatedly, ten times or more. The genes are TRBV7-9 and TRBJ2-1; 10 bases map to TRBD2. With 0 bases clipped from V and 10 bases from J, the junction kept 6 bases outside the gene matches. Germline V gene data show CDR1 as SEHNR and CDR2 as FQNEAQ (reference sequence). The CDR3 is 15 residues long. Here the CDR3 reads CASSLAAGGEGEQFF. The CDR3, as DNA: TGTGCCAGCAGCTTAGCAGCGGGGGGGGAGGGAGAGCAGTTCTTC.

This sequence joins TRBV6-1 and TRBJ2-3; D is perhaps TRBD2 (7 bases). This CDR3 spans 14 amino acids. V was pared by 8 bases and J by 3 bases, with 15 bases between. The germline V gene has CDR1 MNHNS and CDR2 SASEGT. Here the CDR3 DNA reads TGTGCCAGCGCCCGCGGGGGCATTACAGATACGCAGTATTTT. Translated, it gives CASARGGITDTQYF.

At least ten counts were recorded for this clonotype. The genes are TRBV10-3 and TRBJ2-1; 12 bases are shared with TRBD2. The CDR3 length is 13 residues. The junction had 1 base not matched to a gene; V was cut back by 8 bases and J by 5 bases. From germline, CDR1 is ENHRY and CDR2 SYGVKD. The CDR3 region is CAILAGGNNEQFF. The CDR3 nucleotides read TGTGCCATCCTAGCGGGGGGGAACAATGAGCAGTTCTTC.

This clonotype appeared once. The V call is TRBV6-5, the J call TRBJ2-1; D is undetermined. Germline V CDR1 and CDR2: MNHEY, SVGAGI. There are 17 residues in the CDR3. V was cut by 0 bases and J by 4 bases, with 16 bases left in between. DNA of the CDR3: TGTGCCAGCAGTTACTCGCAGGTCCGCGGTTATTACAATGAGCAGTTCTTC. It specifies CASSYSQVRGYYNEQFF.

This clonotype was detected only a few times. This chain links TRBV5-1 with TRBJ2-4; D unclear. Deletions cut 0 bases from V and 1 base from J, with 5 bases between. CDR1 and CDR2 (germline): SGHRS, YFSETQ. This CDR3 contains 14 residues. As DNA, the CDR3 is TGCGCCAGCAGCTTGGATGGGGCCAAAAACATTCAGTACTTC. Its protein product is CASSLDGAKNIQYF.

The rearrangement links TRBV3-1 to TRBJ2-3; 12 positions agree with TRBD2. CDR1 is LGHDT, CDR2 YNNKEL, per germline (reference sequence). CDR3 length equals 15 residues. The V and J ends lost 5 bases and 7 bases, in that order; junction bases with no gene match: 7. This CDR3 reads CASSATSGGGYTQYF. CDR3 in DNA: TGTGCCAGCAGCGCGACTAGCGGGGGCGGGTATACGCAGTATTTT.

In its sample, this clonotype was seen a few times. This chain connects TRBV5-1 to TRBJ2-7; tentatively, D is TRBD1 (6 bases). This CDR3 is built from 13 residues. The V end was cut by 2 bases, the J end by 3 bases, with 9 bases between. In germline, CDR1 is SGHRS, CDR2 YFSETQ. CDR3 loop: CASSFGQLYEQYF. CDR3 in DNA: TGCGCCAGCAGCTTTGGACAGCTCTACGAGCAGTACTTC.

The gene calls are TRBV7-2 and TRBJ2-4, with a tentative D call TRBD1 (7 bases). The CDR3 is 15 residues long. V dropped 5 bases and J dropped 3 bases, with 14 bases sitting between them. Germline V lookup: CDR1 SGHTA, CDR2 FQGNSA. The CDR3 reads CASSPRQGGKNIQYF. The CDR3 DNA reads as TGTGCCAGCAGCCCCCGACAGGGAGGCAAAAACATTCAGTACTTC.

Ten or more counts support this clonotype. V usage is TRBV5-1 and J usage is TRBJ1-1; possibly TRBD1 for D (5 bases). V was trimmed by 4 bases and J by 4 bases, leaving 11 bases between them. Germline V CDR1 and CDR2: SGHRS, YFSETQ. The CDR3 loop spans 13 amino acids. CDR3 loop: CASSNDRFTEAFF. The CDR3 DNA is TGCGCCAGCAGCAACGACAGATTCACTGAAGCTTTCTTT.

Only a few counts were recorded for this clonotype. The CDR3 DNA follows: TGTGCCAGCAGTTACCACCGGGACAGCTCCTACGAGCAGTACTTC. As protein: CASSYHRDSSYEQYF. The rearrangement links TRBV6-2 or TRBV6-3 to TRBJ2-7; TRBD1 agrees at 7 bases. Germline lookup yields CDR1 MNHEY and CDR2 SVGEGT. The CDR3 totals 15 residues. After removal of 2 bases from V and 0 bases from J, the junction contained 4 bases not matched to a gene.

This clonotype was recorded many times. The CDR3 bases are TGTGCCAGCAGCTTTAGACGAGAGAACGAGCAGTACTTC. Translated: CASSFRRENEQYF. The V gene is TRBV7-6, the J gene TRBJ2-7; D remains ambiguous. The CDR3 consists of 13 residues. Germline V gene lookup returns CDR1 SGHVS and CDR2 FNYEAQ. The germline V and J ends were trimmed by 3 bases and 5 bases, with 11 bases remaining between them.

This clonotype came up a few times. The chain has TRBV5-1 and TRBJ2-1; 9 nucleotides agree with TRBD2. The germline gives CDR1 SGHRS, CDR2 YFSETQ. V dropped 2 bases and J dropped 5; count of bases not matched to a gene: 14. The CDR3 extends over 18 amino acids. CDR3 sequence reads: CASSFWESVAGAHNEQFF. In DNA, the CDR3 is TGCGCCAGCAGCTTTTGGGAGTCGGTAGCGGGGGCTCACAATGAGCAGTTCTTC.

This clonotype was picked up a small number of times. This rearrangement joins TRBV7-9 to TRBJ2-5; TRBD1 agrees at 9 bases. The CDR3 runs 15 residues. The V gene's germline CDR1 is SEHNR and CDR2 FQNEAQ (reference sequence). Germline trimming cut 5 bases from V and 1 base from J; bases unmatched to any gene: 5. CDR3 nucleotides: TGTGCCAGCAGCCCACCGACAGGGGGCCAAGAGACCCAGTACTTC. Translated, it gives CASSPPTGGQETQYF. The full variable domain, its missing parts supplied by reference TRBV7-9 and TRBJ2-5, is DTGVSQNPRHKITKRGQNVTFRCDPISEHNRLYWYRQTLGQGPEFLTYFQNEAQLEKSRLLSDRFSAERPKGSFSTLEIQRTEQGDSAMYLCASSPPTGGQETQYFGPGTRLLVL.

The chain couples TRBV20-1 to TRBJ2-1; TRBD2 agrees at 10 bases. V shed 0 bases, J shed 2 bases, and the junction held 1 base outside the gene matches. In germline, CDR1 is DFQATT, CDR2 SNEGSKA (reference sequence). The CDR3 totals 15 residues. CDR3 nucleotides: TGCAGTGCTAGAGAGCTAGCGGGGGCCTACAATGAGCAGTTCTTC. Translation gives CSARELAGAYNEQFF.

The chain combines TRBV6-5 with TRBJ2-2; the D gene is possibly TRBD1 (6 bases). The CDR3 contains 14 residues. V lost 4 bases and J lost 10, with 16 bases in between. CDR1 is MNHEY, CDR2 SVGAGI, per germline. The CDR3 sequence: CASSLRQGYEELFF. CDR3 coding DNA: TGTGCCAGCAGTTTGCGTCAGGGGTACGAGGAGCTGTTTTTT.

In this sample, this clonotype turned up a few times. The CDR3 nucleotides read TGCGCCAGCAGCCAAGATTTACGACGAGAGCAGTTCTTC. Protein sequence: CASSQDLRREQFF. The gene calls are TRBV4-3 and TRBJ2-1; the D is unclear. Germline V CDR1 and CDR2: LGHNA, YSLEER. The V gene lost 0 bases and the J gene lost 10 bases, with 10 bases spanning the gap. This CDR3 spans 13 amino acids.

This chain connects TRBV12-3 or TRBV12-4 to TRBJ2-7, with D possibly called TRBD1 or TRBD2 (5 bases each). CDR3 size: 13 residues. Deletions cut 5 bases from V and 7 bases from J, with 15 bases between. CDR3: CASSPYRRGEQYF. CDR3 nucleotide sequence: TGTGCCAGCAGTCCCTACAGGCGAGGGGAGCAGTACTTC.

This clonotype was observed a few times. V gene TRBV2 combines with J gene TRBJ2-3; D uncertain. The CDR3 extends over 14 amino acids. Germline values: CDR1 SNHLY, CDR2 FYNNEI. V lost 6 bases, J lost 4 bases, and 14 bases lay in between. For the CDR3, the DNA is TGTGCCAGCAGCCCTCGGCCAGGCCCAGATACGCAGTATTTT. It translates to CASSPRPGPDTQYF. The variable domain in full, completed from reference TRBV2 and TRBJ2-3, reads EPEVTQTPSHQVTQMGQEVILRCVPISNHLYFYWYRQILGQKVEFLVSFYNNEISEKSEIFDDQFSVERPDGSNFTLKIRSTKLEDSAMYFCASSPRPGPDTQYFGPGTRLTVL.

The J gene is TRBJ1-6, the V gene TRBV6-5; the D is unclear. This CDR3 contains 12 residues. The germline V and J ends were trimmed by 6 bases and 7 bases, with 7 bases remaining between them. From germline, CDR1 is MNHEY and CDR2 SVGAGI. The CDR3, as DNA: TGTGCCAGCAGGGACCCAAATTCACCCCTCCACTTT. Its translation is CASRDPNSPLHF.

The chain is built from TRBV18 and TRBJ2-3; D unresolved. The germline CDR1 and CDR2 sequences are KGHSH and LQKENI. V gave up 3 bases and J gave up 0 bases, with 10 bases separating them. CDR3 length: 15 residues. The CDR3 spells CASSPRITSTDTQYF. The CDR3 region has the DNA TGTGCCAGCTCACCGCGGATAACTAGCACAGATACGCAGTATTTT.

The table lists this clonotype with a few counts. The V gene is TRBV20-1, the J gene TRBJ2-3; D is perhaps TRBD2 (5 bases). The CDR3 consists of 14 residues. Germline CDR1 is DFQATT and CDR2 is SNEGSKA (reference sequence). V was clipped by 3 bases and J by 5 bases, with 15 bases between them. CDR3 sequence: CSAREDDWGDTQYF. In DNA form, the CDR3 reads TGCAGTGCTAGGGAGGACGACTGGGGAGATACGCAGTATTTT.

The V gene is TRBV7-8, the J gene TRBJ2-7; maybe TRBD2 (5 bases). Trimming left V 1 base short and J 3 bases short, with 13 bases between. This CDR3 has 15 amino acids. CDR1 is SGHVS, CDR2 FQNEAQ, per germline. CDR3 region: CASSLERTRDYEQYF. The CDR3 DNA follows: TGTGCCAGCAGCTTAGAGAGGACCCGGGACTACGAGCAGTACTTC.

The chain joins TRBV29-1 to TRBJ2-5; D might be TRBD1 (6 bases). The CDR3 covers 15 residues. Germline V gene lookup returns CDR1 SQVTM and CDR2 ANQGSEA. V lost 3 bases and J 3 bases, leaving 17 bases between the germline ends. The CDR3 nucleotides read TGCAGCGTTGACACAACAGGGTGGGTGGAAGAGACCCAGTACTTC. The encoded protein is CSVDTTGWVEETQYF.

V and J are TRBV11-2 and TRBJ2-5, with TRBD2 as a possible D gene (5 bases). Germline CDR1 reads SGHAT; CDR2 reads FQNNGV. The CDR3 is 13 residues long. V was cut by 6 bases and J by 2 bases, with 10 bases left in between. CDR3 nucleotides: TGTGCCAGCAGGTTGAGCGGACAAGAGACCCAGTACTTC. Amino acid sequence: CASRLSGQETQYF.